This entry lists 2 T cell receptor beta chains sequenced from one sample in a study of T-cell reconstitution after alpha-beta-depleted transplantation in children. Library preparation (for TCRbeta) was performed with unique molecular identifiers. Using its own MiXCR run on the PCR reads, TCRdb lists one record per CDR3 protein. The table lists 600,000 to 700,000 distinct CDR3 sequences, approximately 17% of them singletons, with approximately 1% in the top ten. Sequencing was performed on PBMCs from the stem cell graft donor, taken from the stem cell graft. The origin of the receptors is a human donor who donated a stem cell graft to a child with acute myeloid leukemia.

This clonotype has ten or more counts. The chain links TRBV6-5 to TRBJ2-1; a possible D gene is TRBD2 (6 bases). CDR3 length: 13 residues. The V gene's germline CDR1 is MNHEY and CDR2 SVGAGI. V was pared by 2 bases and J by 7 bases, with 9 bases between. The CDR3 protein is CASSYGGLNEQFF. In nucleotides, the CDR3 is TGTGCCAGCAGTTACGGGGGGTTAAATGAGCAGTTCTTC.

The chain combines TRBV18 with TRBJ2-7, with D tentatively TRBD1 (8 bases). V was pared by 5 bases and J by 4 bases, with 12 bases between. The CDR3 covers 13 residues. Germline V lookup: CDR1 KGHSH, CDR2 LQKENI. The CDR3 here is CASSEQGGYEQYF. CDR3 DNA: TGTGCCAGCTCAGAACAGGGGGGGTACGAGCAGTACTTC.